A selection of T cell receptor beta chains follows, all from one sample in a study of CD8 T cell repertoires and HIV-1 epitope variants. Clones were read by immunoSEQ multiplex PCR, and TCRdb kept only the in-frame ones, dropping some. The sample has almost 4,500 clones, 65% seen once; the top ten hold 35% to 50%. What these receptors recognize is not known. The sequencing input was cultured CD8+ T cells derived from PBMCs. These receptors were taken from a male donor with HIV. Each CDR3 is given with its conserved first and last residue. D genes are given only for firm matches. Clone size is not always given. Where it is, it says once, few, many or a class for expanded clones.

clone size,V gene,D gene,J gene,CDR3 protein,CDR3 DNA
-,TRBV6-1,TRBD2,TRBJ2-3,CATRGTSGTDTQYF,TGTGCCACCCGGGGGACTAGCGGCACAGATACGCAGTATTTT
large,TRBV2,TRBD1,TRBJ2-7,CASSEGTGTYEQYF,TGTGCCAGCAGTGAAGGGACAGGGACCTACGAGCAGTACTTC
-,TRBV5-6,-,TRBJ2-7,CASSRTGSYEQYF,TGTGCCAGCAGTCGGACGGGCTCCTACGAGCAGTACTTC
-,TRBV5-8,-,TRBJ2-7,CASSLGQYLREQYF,TGTGCCAGCAGCTTGGGACAGTACCTTCGTGAGCAGTACTTC
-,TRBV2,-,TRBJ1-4,CASTRGDEKLFF,TGTGCCAGCACCAGGGGAGATGAAAAACTGTTTTTT
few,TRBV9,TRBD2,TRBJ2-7,CASSVGLARYSYEQYF,TGTGCCAGCAGCGTAGGACTAGCGAGGTATTCCTACGAGCAGTACTTC
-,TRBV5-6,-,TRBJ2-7,CASTGTAYEQYF,TGTGCCAGCACCGGGACGGCCTACGAGCAGTACTTC
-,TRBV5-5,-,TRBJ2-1,CASSFGSYNEQFF,TGTGCCAGCAGCTTCGGCAGCTACAATGAGCAGTTCTTC
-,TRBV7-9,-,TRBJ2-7,CASSSQGYEQYF,TGTGCCAGCAGCTCCCAGGGCTACGAGCAGTACTTC
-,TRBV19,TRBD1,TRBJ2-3,CASSQRGQRDTQYF,TGTGCCAGTAGTCAAAGGGGGCAAAGAGATACGCAGTATTTT
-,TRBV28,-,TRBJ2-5,CASSSVDRDQETQYF,TGTGCCAGCAGTTCCGTCGACCGAGACCAAGAGACCCAGTACTTC
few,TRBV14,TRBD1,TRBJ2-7,CASSPRRQGSYEQYF,TGTGCCAGCAGCCCCCGTAGACAGGGGTCCTACGAGCAGTACTTC
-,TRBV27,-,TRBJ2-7,CASSARDNGYEQYF,TGTGCCAGCAGTGCTCGGGACAACGGCTACGAGCAGTACTTC
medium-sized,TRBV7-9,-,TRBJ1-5,CASRAGTQPQHF,TGTGCCAGCAGAGCGGGGACTCAGCCCCAGCATTTT
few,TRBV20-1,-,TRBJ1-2,CSASDHYGYTF,TGCAGTGCTAGTGATCACTATGGCTACACCTTC
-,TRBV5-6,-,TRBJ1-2,CASSLGELYGYTF,TGTGCCAGCAGCTTGGGGGAGCTCTATGGCTACACCTTC
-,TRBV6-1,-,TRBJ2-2,CASDAGSWVGGELFF,TGTGCCAGCGACGCCGGTAGCTGGGTGGGCGGGGAGCTGTTTTTT
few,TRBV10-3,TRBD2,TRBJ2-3,CAISDLFSGREESTDTQYF,TGTGCCATCAGTGATCTCTTTAGCGGGAGGGAAGAATCCACAGATACGCAGTATTTT
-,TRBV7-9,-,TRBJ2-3,CASSLEQGWEDTQYF,TGTGCCAGCAGCTTAGAACAGGGTTGGGAAGATACGCAGTATTTT
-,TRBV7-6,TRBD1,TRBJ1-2,CASSLTGMGYTF,TGTGCCAGCAGCTTGACAGGGATGGGCTACACCTTC
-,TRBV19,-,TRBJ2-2,CASSLWEVSTGELFF,TGTGCCAGTAGTTTGTGGGAGGTTAGCACCGGGGAGCTGTTTTTT
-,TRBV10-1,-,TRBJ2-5,CARPTFPWGASLQETQYF,TGCGCCAGACCTACGTTCCCCTGGGGGGCCTCCCTCCAAGAGACCCAGTACTTC
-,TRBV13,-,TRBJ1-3,CASSFGTPNTIYF,TGTGCCAGCAGCTTCGGAACTCCAAACACCATATATTTT
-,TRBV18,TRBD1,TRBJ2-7,CASSPGQGLYEQYF,TGTGCCAGCTCACCGGGACAGGGGCTTTACGAGCAGTACTTC
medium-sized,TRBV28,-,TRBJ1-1,CASGGEWAGTEAFF,TGTGCCAGCGGTGGGGAGTGGGCAGGAACTGAAGCTTTCTTT
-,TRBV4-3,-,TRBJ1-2,CASSQENTYGYTF,TGCGCCAGCAGCCAAGAAAACACCTATGGCTACACCTTC
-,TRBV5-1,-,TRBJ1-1,CASSPLEGTEAFF,TGCGCCAGCAGCCCCTTGGAGGGGACTGAAGCTTTCTTT
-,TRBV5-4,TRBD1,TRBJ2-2,CASSSDRGGTGELFF,TGTGCCAGCAGCTCAGACAGGGGGGGCACCGGGGAGCTGTTTTTT
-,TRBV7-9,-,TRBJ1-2,CASSLAAQGDGYTF,TGTGCCAGCAGCTTAGCGGCACAGGGTGACGGCTACACCTTC
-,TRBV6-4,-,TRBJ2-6,CAISESLGVSGANVLTF,TGTGCCATCAGTGAGTCTCTGGGGGTATCTGGGGCCAACGTCCTGACTTTC
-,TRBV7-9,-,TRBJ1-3,CASSLEGGASGNTIYF,TGTGCCAGCAGCTTAGAGGGGGGGGCATCTGGAAACACCATATATTTT
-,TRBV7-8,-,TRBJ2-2,CASSPLTGELFF,TGTGCCAGCAGCCCCCTGACCGGGGAGCTGTTTTTT
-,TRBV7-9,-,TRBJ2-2,CASTPTSTGELFF,TGTGCCAGCACCCCAACTTCCACCGGGGAGCTGTTTTTT
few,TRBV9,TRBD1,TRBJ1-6,CASSGGQHYNSPLHF,TGTGCCAGCAGCGGGGGACAGCACTATAATTCACCCCTCCACTTT
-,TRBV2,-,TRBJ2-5,CASTPTGGVGETQYF,TGTGCCAGCACGCCGACTGGAGGGGTCGGCGAGACCCAGTACTTC
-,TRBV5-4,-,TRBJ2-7,CASSTQGDYEQYF,TGTGCCAGCAGCACACAGGGAGACTACGAGCAGTACTTC
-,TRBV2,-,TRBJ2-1,CASIGGPAYNEQFF,TGTGCCAGCATAGGCGGGCCCGCCTACAATGAGCAGTTCTTC
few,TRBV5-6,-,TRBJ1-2,CASSLGQGLIRYTF,TGTGCCAGCAGCTTGGGGCAGGGGCTGATACGCTACACCTTC
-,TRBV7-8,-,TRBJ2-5,CASSSQRFEEGSYQETQYF,TGTGCCAGCAGCTCCCAACGTTTTGAGGAGGGCTCTTACCAAGAGACCCAGTACTTC
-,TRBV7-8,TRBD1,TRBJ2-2,CASSMWGQGASGELFF,TGTGCCAGCAGTATGTGGGGTCAGGGGGCATCCGGGGAGCTGTTTTTT
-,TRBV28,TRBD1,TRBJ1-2,CASSLSQGEGNYGYTF,TGTGCCAGCAGCCTATCGCAGGGGGAGGGAAACTATGGCTACACCTTC
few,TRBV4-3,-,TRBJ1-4,CASSQDGGEEEKLFF,TGCGCCAGCAGCCAAGATGGAGGGGAAGAAGAAAAACTGTTTTTT
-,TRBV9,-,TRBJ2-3,CASSSIPEDTQYF,TGTGCCAGCAGCTCGATCCCAGAAGATACGCAGTATTTT
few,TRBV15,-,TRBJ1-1,CATSRDRGWWTEAFF,TGTGCCACCAGCAGAGACCGAGGGTGGTGGACTGAAGCTTTCTTT
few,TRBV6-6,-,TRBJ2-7,CASSYSPGLDYEQYF,TGTGCCAGCAGTTACTCGCCAGGGTTAGACTACGAGCAGTACTTC
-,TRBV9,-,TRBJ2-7,CASSVGGGVYEQYF,TGTGCCAGCAGCGTAGGGGGCGGAGTCTACGAGCAGTACTTC
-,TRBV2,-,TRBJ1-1,CASSERPPPTEAFF,TGTGCCAGCAGCGAGCGACCACCCCCCACTGAAGCTTTCTTT
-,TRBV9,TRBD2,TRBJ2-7,CASSDGLAGSYEQYF,TGTGCCAGCAGCGACGGACTAGCGGGTTCCTACGAGCAGTACTTC
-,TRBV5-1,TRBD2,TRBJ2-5,CASSLVGVQAGEETQYF,TGCGCCAGCAGCTTGGTGGGCGTGCAAGCGGGGGAAGAGACCCAGTACTTC
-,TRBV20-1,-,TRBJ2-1,CSAREPNSEFF,TGCAGTGCTAGAGAACCAAACTCGGAGTTCTTC
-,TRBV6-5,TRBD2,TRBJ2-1,CASSYSPSGGRNEQFF,TGTGCCAGCAGTTACTCGCCTAGCGGGGGACGCAATGAGCAGTTCTTC
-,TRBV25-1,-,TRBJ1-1,CASSGIDSRNTEAFF,TGTGCCAGCAGTGGAATCGACAGCCGGAACACTGAAGCTTTCTTT
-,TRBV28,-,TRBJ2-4,CASSSGTPDVGIQYF,TGTGCCAGCAGTTCCGGGACCCCTGATGTGGGCATTCAGTACTTC
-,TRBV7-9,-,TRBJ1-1,CASSLERGTEAFF,TGTGCCAGCAGCTTAGAAAGGGGCACTGAAGCTTTCTTT